The 21 T cell receptor beta chains listed next were all sequenced from one sample in a study of T-cell reconstitution after alpha-beta-depleted transplantation in children. A library of TCRbeta sequences, prepared with unique molecular identifiers, was generated. Each CDR3 protein gets one entry after TCRdb re-called the PCR reads with MiXCR. The profile covers more than 300,000 distinct CDR3 sequences, with roughly 17% appearing a single time and approximately 38% taken by the ten largest. The starting material was PBMCs, mostly from graft donor cells, obtained 360 days after TCRalphabeta/CD19-depleted stem cell transplant. The receptors here all came from a male patient between 2 and 10 years old who had a stem cell transplant for acute lymphoblastic leukemia, so the T cells may come from the graft donor.

The chain carries TRBV5-1 and TRBJ1-1; TRBD1 matches at 7 bases. CDR1 and CDR2 (germline): SGHRS, YFSETQ. After removal of 5 bases from V and 5 bases from J, the junction contained 15 bases not matched to a gene. CDR3 length equals 16 residues. CDR3 sequence reads: CASRQRQGPLGTEAFF. The CDR3 nucleotides are TGCGCCAGCAGACAAAGACAGGGCCCCCTCGGTACTGAAGCTTTCTTT. Full variable domain (outside the CDR3, taken from reference TRBV5-1 and TRBJ1-1): KAGVTQTPRYLIKTRGQQVTLSCSPISGHRSVSWYQQTPGQGLQFLFEYFSETQRNKGNFPGRFSGRQFSNSRSEMNVSTLELGDSALYLCASRQRQGPLGTEAFFGQGTRLTVV.

The chain couples TRBV5-6 to TRBJ2-1; 8 bases are shared with TRBD2. This CDR3 comprises 14 residues. Per germline, CDR1 SGHDT and CDR2 YYEEEE. V dropped 3 bases and J dropped 6; count of bases not matched to a gene: 5. CDR3: CASSSWTSSNEQFF. For the CDR3, the DNA is TGTGCCAGCAGCTCCTGGACTAGCAGCAATGAGCAGTTCTTC. The full variable domain, its missing parts supplied by reference TRBV5-6 and TRBJ2-1, is DAGVTQSPTHLIKTRGQQVTLRCSPKSGHDTVSWYQQALGQGPQFIFQYYEEEERQRGNFPDRFSGHQFPNYSSELNVNALLLGDSALYLCASSSWTSSNEQFFGPGTRLTVL.

This clonotype was seen a few times. The chain links TRBV27 to TRBJ2-3; possible D gene TRBD2, 5 bases. V shed 4 bases and J shed 7 bases, with 27 bases lying between them. The germline V gene has CDR1 MNHEY and CDR2 SMNVEV (reference sequence). The CDR3 loop spans 18 amino acids. CDR3 bases: TGTGCCAGCAGTTCCGTAGGCCCCTGGACGGGTGGACTGTATACGCAGTATTTT. Its protein is CASSSVGPWTGGLYTQYF.

There are a few counts of this clonotype. The chain employs TRBV5-1 and TRBJ2-6; 9 bases map to TRBD1. CDR3 length: 20 amino acids. V trimming: 4 bases; J trimming: 0 bases; junction bases outside the gene matches: 14. Germline CDR1 SGHRS, CDR2 YFSETQ. This chain's CDR3 is CASSGLPGQGLFSGANVLTF. In DNA form, the CDR3 reads TGCGCCAGCAGCGGACTGCCGGGACAGGGTTTGTTCTCTGGGGCCAACGTCCTGACTTTC. The variable domain in full, with the rest retrieved from reference TRBV5-1 and TRBJ2-6, is KAGVTQTPRYLIKTRGQQVTLSCSPISGHRSVSWYQQTPGQGLQFLFEYFSETQRNKGNFPGRFSGRQFSNSRSEMNVSTLELGDSALYLCASSGLPGQGLFSGANVLTFGAGSRLTVL.

This clonotype was recorded a few times. The chain is built from TRBV7-9 and TRBJ2-7, with 10 nucleotides matching TRBD1. The germline V gene encodes CDR1 SEHNR and CDR2 FQNEAQ (reference sequence). V gave up 4 bases and J gave up 1 base; unmatched junction bases: 10. The CDR3 contains 17 residues. CDR3 sequence (DNA): TGTGCCAGCAGCTCCTATCCCCGGGACAGGGGATCCTACGAGCAGTACTTC. Translation: CASSSYPRDRGSYEQYF. The entire variable domain, with the rest obtained from reference TRBV7-9 and TRBJ2-7, is as follows: DTGVSQNPRHKITKRGQNVTFRCDPISEHNRLYWYRQTLGQGPEFLTYFQNEAQLEKSRLLSDRFSAERPKGSFSTLEIQRTEQGDSAMYLCASSSYPRDRGSYEQYFGPGTRLTVT.

V usage is TRBV10-1 and J usage is TRBJ2-1, with D possibly matching TRBD1 (6 bases). This CDR3 spans 14 amino acids. Germline CDR1 WNHNN, CDR2 SYGVQD (reference sequence). V lost 4 bases to trimming and J lost 7 bases, with 14 bases between them. CDR3 DNA sequence: TGCGCCAGCAGTGGTACAGGGCAAAGGAATGAGCAGTTCTTC. Translating it yields CASSGTGQRNEQFF.

This clonotype was seen at least ten times. V and J are TRBV4-3 and TRBJ2-1; the D is unclear. The CDR3 sequence is 13 residues long. Trimming stripped 1 base from V and 7 bases from J, with 8 bases between. CDR1 and CDR2 (germline): LGHNA, YSLEER. The CDR3 here is CASSQALTNEQFF. As DNA, the CDR3 is TGCGCCAGCAGCCAAGCCCTGACAAATGAGCAGTTCTTC.

This chain joins TRBV6-4 and TRBJ2-5; 12 bases map to TRBD2. Germline CDR1 and CDR2: MRHNA and SNTAGT. The CDR3 consists of 14 residues. The V segment lost 6 bases and the J segment 8 bases; nucleotides outside the gene matches: 7. Here the CDR3 reads CASRPKTSGRTQYF. CDR3 sequence (DNA): TGTGCCAGCAGGCCGAAGACTAGCGGGAGAACCCAGTACTTC.

This clonotype was seen only a few times. The V call is TRBV4-3, the J call TRBJ1-1; D possibly corresponds to TRBD1 (6 bases). V gave up 2 bases and J gave up 0 bases, with 19 bases separating them. The CDR3 sequence is 18 residues long. Looked up from germline, CDR1 is LGHNA and CDR2 is YSLEER. This chain's CDR3 is CASSQTLRGRQLNTEAFF. CDR3 sequence (DNA): TGCGCCAGCAGCCAAACCCTCAGGGGACGCCAACTGAACACTGAAGCTTTCTTT.

The V call is TRBV5-1, the J call TRBJ1-1; 9 bases align to TRBD1. Trimming at V came to 0 bases and at J to 3 bases, leaving 12 bases not matched to a gene. Germline V gene sequence: CDR1 SGHRS, CDR2 YFSETQ. The CDR3 sequence is 18 residues long. The CDR3 region is CASSLGDRENERDTEAFF. The CDR3 DNA sequence: TGCGCCAGCAGCTTGGGGGACAGGGAAAACGAGAGGGACACTGAAGCTTTCTTT.

This clonotype has just a few counts. The rearrangement uses TRBV5-1 and TRBJ2-3; 8 bases agree with TRBD2. Germline CDR1 and CDR2: SGHRS and YFSETQ. CDR3 length: 21 residues. Trimming took 0 bases from V and 2 from J; bases not matched to a gene: 20. The CDR3 DNA follows: TGCGCCAGCAGCTTGGCCCCAGGATTGTGGACTAGCCGACTATCCACAGATACGCAGTATTTT. Encoded protein: CASSLAPGLWTSRLSTDTQYF.

The chain links TRBV12-3 or TRBV12-4 to TRBJ1-5; tentatively, D is TRBD1 (6 bases). With 0 bases removed from V and 5 bases from J, the gap between germline ends came to 14 bases. CDR3 length: 16 amino acids. CDR3 in amino acids: CASSLALGQGHQPQHF. In nucleotides, the CDR3 is TGTGCCAGCAGTTTAGCGCTCGGGCAGGGGCATCAGCCCCAGCATTTT.

This clonotype has just a few counts. The V and J genes are TRBV6-2 or TRBV6-3 and TRBJ2-7; 9 nucleotides agree with TRBD1. The CDR3 runs 13 residues. CDR1 is MNHEY, CDR2 SVGEGT, per germline. The J segment lost 1 base and the V segment lost 9 bases, leaving 4 bases of the junction unmatched. The CDR3 coding sequence is TGTGCCAGTACGGACAGGGGATCCTACGAGCAGTACTTC. Encoded protein: CASTDRGSYEQYF.

This clonotype was seen more than once but under ten times. V gene TRBV3-1 combines with J gene TRBJ1-1; D uncertain. Germline loops: CDR1 LGHDT, CDR2 YNNKEL (reference sequence). The CDR3 is made up of 15 amino acids. Between the trimmed V and J ends, which lost 4 bases and 0 bases, there was a span of 12 bases. CDR3: CASSPRHGMNTEAFF. The CDR3 coding sequence is TGTGCCAGCAGCCCCAGACACGGTATGAACACTGAAGCTTTCTTT.

The chain has TRBV4-2 and TRBJ2-7, with 7 bases fitting TRBD2. The V and J ends lost 1 base and 1 base, in that order; junction bases with no gene match: 4. CDR3 length equals 15 residues. CDR1 is LGHNA, CDR2 YNFKEQ, per germline. The CDR3 spells CASSQAGEGSYEQYF. The CDR3 coding sequence is TGTGCCAGCAGCCAAGCTGGGGAGGGTTCCTACGAGCAGTACTTC.

The chain carries TRBV6-1 and TRBJ2-6, with 7 bases identical to TRBD1. Germline V gives CDR1 MNHNS, CDR2 SASEGT. Trimming took 5 bases from V and 0 from J; bases not matched to a gene: 7. CDR3 size: 17 residues. The CDR3 bases are TGTGCCAGCAGTCAGACAGGGCCTCACTCTGGGGCCAACGTCCTGACTTTC. Residues: CASSQTGPHSGANVLTF.

This rearrangement joins TRBV6-7 to TRBJ2-3, with 8 bases matching TRBD2. TRBV6-7 counts as an open reading frame of uncertain function. J lost 2 bases, V lost 0 bases, and 10 bases had no gene match. The CDR3 is 18 amino acids. CDR3 loop: CASSYSSGTRALTDTQYF. The CDR3 region has the DNA TGTGCCAGCAGTTACTCTTCCGGGACTAGAGCCCTCACAGATACGCAGTATTTT.

There are many counts of this clonotype. This chain uses TRBV6-5 with TRBJ2-1; 12 bases are a match to TRBD2. Per germline, CDR1 MNHEY and CDR2 SVGAGI. This CDR3 comprises 17 residues. V lost 4 bases to trimming and J lost 5 bases; unmatched junction nucleotides: 9. CDR3 in amino acids: CASSSASGRVGDNEQFF. In DNA, the CDR3 is TGTGCCAGCAGTTCGGCTAGCGGGAGGGTTGGGGACAATGAGCAGTTCTTC.

The sample holds a few counts of this clonotype. This chain links TRBV7-8 with TRBJ2-7; TRBD1 agrees at 7 bases. The CDR3 is 16 residues long. After removal of 5 bases from V and 3 bases from J, the junction contained 13 bases not matched to a gene. CDR1 is SGHVS, CDR2 FQNEAQ, per germline. The CDR3 coding sequence is TGTGCCAGCAGCCGGGCCGAGACAGGGTCGAGCTACGAGCAGTACTTC. This sequence encodes CASSRAETGSSYEQYF.

There are many counts of this clonotype. V gene TRBV6-2 or TRBV6-3 combines with J gene TRBJ2-1; 10 nucleotides match TRBD2. CDR1 and CDR2 (germline): MNHEY, SVGEGT. The CDR3 runs 16 residues. J was trimmed by 7 bases and V by 2 bases; bases with no gene match: 8. This chain's CDR3 is CASSYRSSGSKNEQFF. The CDR3 region has the DNA TGTGCCAGCAGTTACCGATCTAGCGGGAGTAAAAATGAGCAGTTCTTC.

This clonotype was counted at least ten times. V is TRBV29-1 and J is TRBJ2-1; 8 bases are shared with TRBD2. V lost 4 bases to trimming and J lost 3 bases; unmatched junction nucleotides: 8. In germline, CDR1 is SQVTM, CDR2 ANQGSEA. The CDR3 runs to 15 residues. For the CDR3, the DNA is TGCAGCGTTGTGGAAGCGGGAGTGTTCTACAATGAGCAGTTCTTC. This translates into CSVVEAGVFYNEQFF.